The source of this TCR beta chain is a study of T cells after posttransplantation cyclophosphamide. Overall study findings and caveats: Tissue-infiltrating T cells from skin or gut overlapped little with blood T cells. Later blood repertoires were often dominated by clones from the donor CD8+ memory compartment. After PTCy, TRB diversity resembled that of CNI/methotrexate controls.

In its sample, this clone was seen a few times. What it binds is not known. Libraries were prepared by immunoSEQ multiplex PCR; TCRdb keeps only in-frame clonotypes and omits some of them. The sample is made up of around 25,000 clones, none counted only once. Deletions cut 5 bases from V and 3 bases from J, with 13 bases between. The germline V gene has CDR1 MGHRA and CDR2 YSYEKL. This CDR3 has 14 amino acids. Peripheral blood was collected from the related graft donor on the marrow donation day. The sequenced sample was PBMCs. The chain joins TRBV4-1 to TRBJ2-5, with D tentatively TRBD1 (6 bases). This TCR was recovered from a woman aged 55 to 70 in good health, CMV-negative, and a related stem cell transplant donor. As DNA, the CDR3 is TGCGCCAGCAGCAAAGGAGAGGGGGAAGAGACCCAGTACTTC. Its translation: CASSKGEGEETQYF.